Listed here is a single T cell receptor beta chain. This sample was taken from a study of blood T cell repertoires in COVID-19. Study as a whole: Both acute and convalescent COVID-19 samples were obtained from the United States, Italy and Spain. The cDNA or gDNA used as material had been derived from T cells, B-cell-depleted T cells, or PBMCs.

Per the study methods: Counts of nucleated cells, estimated from reference gene primer amplification, were obtained. This table comes from immunoSEQ multiplex PCR, and its TCRdb copy is limited to in-frame clones, with some not included. From that table come the V and J calls and clone size; the DNA was used to work out D and trimming. The sample consists of some 64,000 clones, 88% of them appearing once. Trimming cost V 4 bases and J 3 bases, with 6 bases left between them. The length of the CDR3 is 12 residues. The clonotype comes from a man aged 45-65 years with active COVID-19. V is TRBV12-3 or TRBV12-4 and J is TRBJ1-2; D gene unclear. Material for sequencing was peripheral blood. This CDR3 reads CASSSGDYGYTF. In nucleotides, the CDR3 is TGTGCCAGCAGTTCCGGAGACTATGGCTACACCTTC.